This TCR beta chain was sequenced in a study of T cell repertoires in cytomegalovirus infection. This CDR3 is 16 amino acids long. CDR1 and CDR2 from the germline V gene are MNHEY and SVGAGI. V shed 2 bases, J shed 1 base, and the junction held 5 bases outside the gene matches. A word on this clonotype: The target antigen is unknown.

TCRdb reprocessed the reads via MiXCR and lists one record per CDR3 protein. The repertoire holds about 570,000 distinct CDR3 sequences, with almost 40% as singletons. The chain couples TRBV6-5 to TRBJ2-3; TRBD2 matches 8 bases. The clonotype was recovered from a human donor in good health (CMV status not recorded). Some clones in this sample may be carry-over from other donors' samples. This specimen was cultured PBMCs, taken from culture after CMV antigen stimulation. CDR3 in DNA: TGTGCCAGCAGTTACGACCCGGGAGGGCGCACAGATACGCAGTATTTT. Residues: CASSYDPGGRTDTQYF.